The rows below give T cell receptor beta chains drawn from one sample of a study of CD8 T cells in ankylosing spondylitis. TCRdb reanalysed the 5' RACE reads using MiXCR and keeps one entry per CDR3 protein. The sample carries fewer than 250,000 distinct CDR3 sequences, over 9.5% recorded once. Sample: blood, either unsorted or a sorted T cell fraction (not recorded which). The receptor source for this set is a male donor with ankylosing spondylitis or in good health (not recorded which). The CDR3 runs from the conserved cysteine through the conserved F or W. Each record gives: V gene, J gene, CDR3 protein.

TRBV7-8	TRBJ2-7	CASSLFWDRTYEQYF
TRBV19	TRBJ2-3	CASKTSGTSGTGGQYF
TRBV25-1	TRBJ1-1	CASSEYGRQGAFF
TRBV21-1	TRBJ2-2	CASSKGRRQVNTGELFF
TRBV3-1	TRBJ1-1	CASSQQTGSKGNTEAFF
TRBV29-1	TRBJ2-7	CSAAGGDSYEQYF
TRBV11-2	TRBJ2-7	CASSLSGLADSYEQYF
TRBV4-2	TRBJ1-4	CASSQDGHNEKLFF
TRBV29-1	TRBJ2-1	CSAGGRSYNEQFF
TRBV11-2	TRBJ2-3	CASSFETSGGVWKDTQYF
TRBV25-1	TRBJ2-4	CASSVTGWGNIQYF
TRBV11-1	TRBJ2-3	CASSSPTGRTSGSYSTDTQYF
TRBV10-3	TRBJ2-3	CAISDRETDTQYF